One T cell receptor beta chain is described in this entry. The protocol was immunoSEQ multiplex PCR, while the TCRdb copy is restricted to in-frame clones and leaves out a portion. This table holds tens of thousands of clones, just over 90% found once. This entry belongs to a study of control samples from healthy donors and cancer patients. Germline CDR1 and CDR2: MGHRA and YSYEKL. The V and J ends lost 4 bases and 0 bases respectively, with 16 bases between them. The CDR3 spans 17 residues. The rearrangement links TRBV4-1 to TRBJ1-5, with a weak D call TRBD1 (5 bases). Sequenced material: blood. The origin of this receptor is a woman younger than 45 in good health. The CDR3 region has the DNA TGCGCCAGCAGCCCTCCCCCGACAGTGTATAGCAATCAGCCCCAGCATTTT. It encodes CASSPPPTVYSNQPQHF.